Listed below are T cell receptor beta chains from one sample, sequenced in a study of T-cell memory formation after mild COVID-19. TCRdb called the 5' RACE reads again in MiXCR, with one record for every CDR3 protein. The sample yields about 170,000 distinct CDR3 sequences, 10% to 15% seen once. Sequencing was carried out using PBMCs or a T cell subset sorted from them (not recorded which). These receptor sequences come from a man in his late teens or twenties who had mild COVID-19 (a few samples of this study predate the infection). Cell type and time point are not known. Both conserved end residues are part of each CDR3. Fields, in order: J gene, V gene, clone size, D gene, CDR3 length, CDR3 protein, CDR3 DNA. D genes are given only for firm matches. The size field is filled for only some rows; it gives once, few, many or a size class.

j_call: TRBJ2-1
v_call: TRBV28
clone_size: NA
d_call: TRBD1
cdr3_length: 14
cdr3_aa: CASSRTGSYNEQFF
cdr3_nt: TGTGCCAGCAGCCGGACAGGGAGCTACAATGAGCAGTTCTTC

j_call: TRBJ2-5
v_call: TRBV7-2
clone_size: few
d_call: NA
cdr3_length: 14
cdr3_aa: CASSPSRGRETQYF
cdr3_nt: TGTGCCAGCAGCCCTAGCCGAGGACGAGAGACCCAGTACTTC

j_call: TRBJ1-4
v_call: TRBV6-1
clone_size: few
d_call: TRBD1
cdr3_length: 15
cdr3_aa: CASGLQGTGPEKLFF
cdr3_nt: TGTGCCAGCGGCCTCCAAGGGACAGGTCCTGAAAAACTGTTTTTT

j_call: TRBJ1-1
v_call: TRBV6-1
clone_size: NA
d_call: TRBD1
cdr3_length: 14
cdr3_aa: CASSEAHRGTEAFF
cdr3_nt: TGTGCCAGCAGTGAAGCGCACAGGGGGACTGAAGCTTTCTTT

j_call: TRBJ2-5
v_call: TRBV4-1
clone_size: few
d_call: NA
cdr3_length: 17
cdr3_aa: CASSQDRLYVGEETQYF
cdr3_nt: TGCGCCAGCAGCCAGGACCGACTATACGTGGGTGAAGAGACCCAGTACTTC

j_call: TRBJ1-2
v_call: TRBV20-1
clone_size: few
d_call: NA
cdr3_length: 14
cdr3_aa: CSAGSTGTNYGYTF
cdr3_nt: TGCAGTGCGGGATCGACAGGAACTAACTATGGCTACACCTTC

j_call: TRBJ1-2
v_call: TRBV4-3
clone_size: NA
d_call: NA
cdr3_length: 16
cdr3_aa: CASSQEGGGRRYGYTF
cdr3_nt: TGCGCCAGCAGCCAAGAAGGCGGAGGTCGACGCTATGGCTACACCTTC

j_call: TRBJ2-3
v_call: TRBV5-1
clone_size: NA
d_call: NA
cdr3_length: 19
cdr3_aa: CASSLSTSRPPLRTDTQYF
cdr3_nt: TGCGCCAGCAGCTTGTCTACCTCTCGGCCGCCCCTCCGCACAGATACGCAGTATTTT

j_call: TRBJ1-1
v_call: TRBV18
clone_size: few
d_call: NA
cdr3_length: 13
cdr3_aa: CASSPPGSPEAFF
cdr3_nt: TGTGCCAGCTCACCACCGGGTTCCCCTGAAGCTTTCTTT

j_call: TRBJ1-2
v_call: TRBV5-1
clone_size: many
d_call: NA
cdr3_length: 14
cdr3_aa: CASSLDGNNYGYTF
cdr3_nt: TGCGCCAGCAGCTTGGATGGAAATAACTATGGCTACACCTTC

j_call: TRBJ2-3
v_call: TRBV12-3/TRBV12-4
clone_size: NA
d_call: NA
cdr3_length: 18
cdr3_aa: CASSSRTPPEGSTDTQYF
cdr3_nt: TGTGCCAGCAGTTCTAGAACCCCTCCCGAAGGGAGCACAGATACGCAGTATTTT

j_call: TRBJ1-2
v_call: TRBV4-1
clone_size: few
d_call: NA
cdr3_length: 15
cdr3_aa: CASSQGGGVNYGYTF
cdr3_nt: TGCGCCAGCAGCCAAGGAGGGGGAGTTAACTATGGCTACACCTTC

j_call: TRBJ2-5
v_call: TRBV12-3/TRBV12-4
clone_size: NA
d_call: NA
cdr3_length: 14
cdr3_aa: CASSPPGLQETQYF
cdr3_nt: TGTGCCAGCAGTCCCCCGGGGTTACAAGAGACCCAGTACTTC

j_call: TRBJ1-2
v_call: TRBV29-1
clone_size: NA
d_call: NA
cdr3_length: 15
cdr3_aa: CSVEAQGALSRGYTF
cdr3_nt: TGCAGCGTTGAGGCACAGGGAGCCCTCTCAAGGGGCTACACCTTC

j_call: TRBJ1-2
v_call: TRBV6-5
clone_size: few
d_call: NA
cdr3_length: 13
cdr3_aa: CASSKGDYYGYTF
cdr3_nt: TGTGCCAGCAGTAAAGGGGATTACTATGGCTACACCTTC

j_call: TRBJ1-5
v_call: TRBV28
clone_size: NA
d_call: NA
cdr3_length: 13
cdr3_aa: CASSRGWNQPQHF
cdr3_nt: TGTGCCAGCTCGAGGGGCTGGAATCAGCCCCAGCATTTT

j_call: TRBJ1-4
v_call: TRBV7-2
clone_size: few
d_call: NA
cdr3_length: 15
cdr3_aa: CASSFSSGVNEKLFF
cdr3_nt: TGTGCCAGCAGCTTTTCGTCCGGGGTTAATGAAAAACTGTTTTTT

j_call: TRBJ1-2
v_call: TRBV5-4
clone_size: NA
d_call: NA
cdr3_length: 13
cdr3_aa: CASSFWGGDGYTF
cdr3_nt: TGTGCCAGCAGCTTTTGGGGGGGCGATGGCTACACCTTC

j_call: TRBJ2-1
v_call: TRBV10-3
clone_size: NA
d_call: NA
cdr3_length: 12
cdr3_aa: CAISGQAIEQFF
cdr3_nt: TGTGCCATCAGTGGGCAGGCTATTGAGCAGTTCTTC

j_call: TRBJ1-1
v_call: TRBV5-1
clone_size: few
d_call: TRBD1
cdr3_length: 15
cdr3_aa: CASSFWDRDNTEAFF
cdr3_nt: TGCGCCAGCAGCTTTTGGGACAGGGATAACACTGAAGCTTTCTTT

j_call: TRBJ2-5
v_call: TRBV25-1
clone_size: few
d_call: NA
cdr3_length: 14
cdr3_aa: CASSELTGIQTQYF
cdr3_nt: TGTGCCAGCAGTGAATTAACAGGGATACAGACCCAGTACTTC

j_call: TRBJ2-1
v_call: TRBV7-9
clone_size: NA
d_call: NA
cdr3_length: 12
cdr3_aa: CASREGFNEQFF
cdr3_nt: TGTGCCAGCAGGGAGGGGTTCAATGAGCAGTTCTTC

j_call: TRBJ2-3
v_call: TRBV5-1
clone_size: NA
d_call: TRBD2
cdr3_length: 16
cdr3_aa: CASSLVPAGFTDTQYF
cdr3_nt: TGCGCCAGCAGCTTGGTCCCAGCGGGGTTCACAGATACGCAGTATTTT

j_call: TRBJ1-4
v_call: TRBV6-2/TRBV6-3
clone_size: few
d_call: NA
cdr3_length: 14
cdr3_aa: CASRTSTGQEKLFF
cdr3_nt: TGTGCCAGCAGAACCTCTACAGGACAGGAAAAACTGTTTTTT

j_call: TRBJ2-5
v_call: TRBV6-5
clone_size: few
d_call: NA
cdr3_length: 15
cdr3_aa: CASSSRPGSQETQYF
cdr3_nt: TGTGCCAGCAGTTCGAGGCCTGGCAGCCAAGAGACCCAGTACTTC

j_call: TRBJ2-1
v_call: TRBV20-1
clone_size: NA
d_call: NA
cdr3_length: 15
cdr3_aa: CSARPLAGAGNEQFF
cdr3_nt: TGCAGTGCTAGACCCCTGGCGGGGGCGGGCAATGAGCAGTTCTTC

j_call: TRBJ2-3
v_call: TRBV5-1
clone_size: few
d_call: NA
cdr3_length: 14
cdr3_aa: CASSLGGRLDTQYF
cdr3_nt: TGCGCCAGCAGCTTGGGAGGCAGATTAGATACGCAGTATTTT

j_call: TRBJ2-7
v_call: TRBV6-6
clone_size: NA
d_call: NA
cdr3_length: 13
cdr3_aa: CASSYGTQNEQYF
cdr3_nt: TGTGCCAGCAGTTACGGGACACAGAACGAGCAGTACTTC

j_call: TRBJ2-7
v_call: TRBV4-2
clone_size: few
d_call: NA
cdr3_length: 15
cdr3_aa: CASSQAGINGYEQYF
cdr3_nt: TGTGCCAGCAGCCAAGCGGGCATCAACGGGTACGAGCAGTACTTC

j_call: TRBJ1-2
v_call: TRBV6-5
clone_size: few
d_call: TRBD1
cdr3_length: 15
cdr3_aa: CASSYSPTGGYGYTF
cdr3_nt: TGTGCCAGCAGTTACTCTCCGACAGGGGGCTATGGCTACACCTTC

j_call: TRBJ2-4
v_call: TRBV20-1
clone_size: NA
d_call: TRBD2
cdr3_length: 13
cdr3_aa: CSAPAGGRNIQYF
cdr3_nt: TGCAGTGCTCCTGCGGGGGGGCGGAACATTCAGTACTTC

j_call: TRBJ2-3
v_call: TRBV25-1
clone_size: few
d_call: NA
cdr3_length: 13
cdr3_aa: CASSEPPVDTQYF
cdr3_nt: TGTGCCAGCAGTGAACCCCCGGTAGATACGCAGTATTTT

j_call: TRBJ1-1
v_call: TRBV9
clone_size: few
d_call: NA
cdr3_length: 15
cdr3_aa: CASSVEGLVGTEAFF
cdr3_nt: TGTGCCAGCAGCGTAGAGGGACTTGTTGGCACTGAAGCTTTCTTT

j_call: TRBJ2-7
v_call: TRBV6-6
clone_size: NA
d_call: NA
cdr3_length: 17
cdr3_aa: CASSYSIPDSSSYEQYF
cdr3_nt: TGTGCCAGCAGTTACTCGATCCCGGACAGCTCTTCCTACGAGCAGTACTTC

j_call: TRBJ2-2
v_call: TRBV11-2
clone_size: NA
d_call: NA
cdr3_length: 16
cdr3_aa: CASSPLLLGIPGELFF
cdr3_nt: TGTGCCAGCAGCCCCCTTTTGCTTGGGATCCCCGGGGAGCTGTTTTTT

j_call: TRBJ2-5
v_call: TRBV2
clone_size: few
d_call: TRBD2
cdr3_length: 16
cdr3_aa: CASRATSGGAGETQYF
cdr3_nt: TGTGCCAGCAGGGCGACAAGCGGGGGGGCCGGAGAGACCCAGTACTTC

j_call: TRBJ2-1
v_call: TRBV6-2/TRBV6-3
clone_size: NA
d_call: NA
cdr3_length: 12
cdr3_aa: CASSREFHEQFF
cdr3_nt: TGTGCCAGCAGTAGAGAATTCCATGAGCAGTTCTTC